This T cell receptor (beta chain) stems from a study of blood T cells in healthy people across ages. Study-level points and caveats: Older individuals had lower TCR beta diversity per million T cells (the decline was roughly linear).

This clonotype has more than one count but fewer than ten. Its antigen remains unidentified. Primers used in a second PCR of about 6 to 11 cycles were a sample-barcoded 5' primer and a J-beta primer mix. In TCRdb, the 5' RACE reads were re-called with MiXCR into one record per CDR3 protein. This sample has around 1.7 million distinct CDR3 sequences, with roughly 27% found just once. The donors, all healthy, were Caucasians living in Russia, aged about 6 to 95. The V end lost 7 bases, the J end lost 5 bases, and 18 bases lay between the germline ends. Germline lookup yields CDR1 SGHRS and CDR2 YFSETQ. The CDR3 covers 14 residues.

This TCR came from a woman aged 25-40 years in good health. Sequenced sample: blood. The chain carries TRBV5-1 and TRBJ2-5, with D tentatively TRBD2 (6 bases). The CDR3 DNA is TGCGCCAGCTTCGACGGGGAACGGGGGGAGACCCAGTACTTC. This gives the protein CASFDGERGETQYF.